This passage covers 30 T cell receptor beta chains from one sample sequenced in a study of blood T cell repertoires in COVID-19. Only in-frame clones appear in the TCRdb table, and some are missing; sequencing was by immunoSEQ multiplex PCR. Seen here are around 22,000 clones, around 92% observed once, and the top ten hold 3% to 3.5%. Sequencing used peripheral blood. The receptor source for this set is a woman in her 70s with active COVID-19.

The rearrangement uses TRBV30 and TRBJ1-2, with D possibly matching TRBD1 (6 bases). The V end was cut by 4 bases, the J end by 3 bases, with 15 bases between. The CDR3 contains 14 residues. Germline CDR1 reads GTSNPN; CDR2 reads SVGIG (reference sequence). In DNA, the CDR3 is TGTGCCTGGACTACCCCAGGGGCCTACTATGGCTACACCTTC. Its translation is CAWTTPGAYYGYTF.

V and J are TRBV4-2 and TRBJ1-1; 9 bases are shared with TRBD1. This CDR3 region has 14 residues. V dropped 6 bases and J dropped 1; count of bases not matched to a gene: 3. The germline gives CDR1 LGHNA, CDR2 YNFKEQ. The CDR3 spells CASSPTGGNTEAFF. DNA of the CDR3: TGTGCCAGCAGTCCGACAGGGGGGAACACTGAAGCTTTCTTT.

V is TRBV23-1 and J is TRBJ1-1; 8 nucleotides line up with TRBD1. TRBV23-1 qualifies as an ORF whose function is uncertain. With V trimmed by 6 bases and J by 4 bases, 10 bases remained unmatched. This CDR3 is built from 15 residues. The CDR3 region has the DNA TGCGCCAGCAGCCACAAGGACAGGGATAGCACTGAAGCTTTCTTT. It encodes CASSHKDRDSTEAFF.

The rearrangement uses TRBV6-2 or TRBV6-3 and TRBJ1-5; perhaps TRBD1 as D (5 bases). This CDR3 region has 16 residues. The germline gives CDR1 MNHEY, CDR2 SVGEGT. The germline V and J ends were trimmed by 0 bases and 2 bases, with 11 bases remaining between them. The CDR3 DNA sequence: TGTGCCAGCAGTTACTCACGGGGGAAGGGCAATCAGCCCCAGCATTTT. It is translated as CASSYSRGKGNQPQHF.

The rearrangement joins TRBV29-1 to TRBJ2-7; possible D gene TRBD1, 5 bases. Germline values: CDR1 SQVTM, CDR2 ANQGSEA. CDR3 length: 12 amino acids. V was clipped by 4 bases and J by 5 bases, with 12 bases between them. CDR3 DNA sequence: TGCAGCGTTGGGTTCAGGGTCCACGAGCAGTACTTC. This translates into CSVGFRVHEQYF.

The genes are TRBV28 and TRBJ1-2; 10 nucleotides match TRBD1. This CDR3 region has 15 residues. Germline V gene lookup returns CDR1 MDHEN and CDR2 SYDVKM. V shed 4 bases, J shed 6 bases, and the junction held 8 bases outside the gene matches. CDR3 DNA sequence: TGTGCCAGCAGTTCCGGACAGGGGGGAAGGGATGGCTACACCTTC. It specifies CASSSGQGGRDGYTF.

A single count supports this clone. This rearrangement joins TRBV19 to TRBJ2-1, with 8 bases aligning to TRBD2. The CDR3 loop spans 17 amino acids. Germline V gene data show CDR1 as LNHDA and CDR2 as SQIVND (reference sequence). J was trimmed by 1 base and V by 1 base; bases with no gene match: 6. This CDR3 reads CASSIVGGEGSYNEQFF. The DNA for the CDR3 is TGTGCCAGTAGTATAGTCGGGGGGGAGGGTTCCTACAATGAGCAGTTCTTC.

The chain links TRBV27 to TRBJ2-2, with 12 positions matching TRBD2. The germline V gene encodes CDR1 MNHEY and CDR2 SMNVEV (reference sequence). With 7 bases clipped from V and 4 bases from J, the junction kept 4 bases outside the gene matches. CDR3 length equals 15 residues. The CDR3: CASNPGLAGTGELFF. The CDR3 DNA reads TGTGCCAGCAACCCGGGACTAGCGGGCACCGGGGAGCTGTTTTTT.

The CDR3 loop is CASSEYRVNTEAFF. The CDR3, as DNA: TGTGCCAGCAGCGAATACAGGGTGAACACTGAAGCTTTCTTT. The chain carries TRBV7-9 and TRBJ1-1; D might be TRBD1 (6 bases). The CDR3 totals 14 residues. The V gene's germline CDR1 is SEHNR and CDR2 FQNEAQ (reference sequence). V lost 5 bases, J lost 0 bases, and 10 bases lay in between.

V gene TRBV4-1 combines with J gene TRBJ1-3; 9 bases agree with TRBD1. Looked up from germline, CDR1 is MGHRA and CDR2 is YSYEKL. The CDR3 length is 15 residues. Trimming cost V 4 bases and J 3 bases; bases outside gene matches: 4. CDR3 region: CASSLGQGNGNTIYF. In nucleotides, the CDR3 is TGCGCCAGCAGCCTGGGACAGGGCAATGGAAACACCATATATTTT.

The genes are TRBV7-9 and TRBJ2-3; D is perhaps TRBD1 (6 bases). V was trimmed by 1 base and J by 6 bases, leaving 8 bases between them. The CDR3 is 13 amino acids. In germline, CDR1 is SEHNR, CDR2 FQNEAQ (reference sequence). The CDR3 is CASSLVQGDTQYF. The CDR3 DNA reads TGTGCCAGCAGCTTAGTTCAGGGGGATACGCAGTATTTT.

This chain links TRBV3-1 (or the pseudogene TRBV3-2) with TRBJ2-5; TRBD2 agrees at 12 bases. The CDR3 loop spans 18 amino acids. Trimming took 4 bases from V and 7 from J; bases not matched to a gene: 16. Germline V gene lookup returns CDR1 LGHDT and CDR2 YNNKEL (reference sequence). The CDR3 sequence: CASSPSTGLAGRSRTQYF. The CDR3 nucleotides are TGTGCCAGCAGCCCTTCAACTGGACTAGCGGGAAGGTCTCGGACCCAGTACTTC.

The chain carries TRBV10-3 and TRBJ2-3; no reliable D call. There are 12 residues in the CDR3. V lost 3 bases to trimming and J lost 2 bases, with 3 bases between them. Germline V CDR1 and CDR2: ENHRY, SYGVKD. Written as DNA, the CDR3 is TGTGCCATCAGTGACATCACAGATACGCAGTATTTT. Its protein is CAISDITDTQYF.

The chain employs TRBV19 and TRBJ1-1; possibly TRBD1 for D (5 bases). V lost 1 base to trimming and J lost 4 bases, with 7 bases between them. CDR1 LNHDA and CDR2 SQIVND come from the germline V gene (reference sequence). The CDR3 runs to 13 residues. The CDR3 DNA is TGTGCCAGTAGTATAGTGGGGGGCACTGAAGCTTTCTTT. Protein product: CASSIVGGTEAFF.

This clone was seen just once. The chain couples TRBV28 to TRBJ2-2; maybe TRBD2 (6 bases). CDR3 length equals 14 residues. Germline CDR1 MDHEN, CDR2 SYDVKM. The V end lost 4 bases, the J end lost 9 bases, and 15 bases lay between the germline ends. The CDR3 spells CASSSGSPRRELFF. CDR3 DNA: TGTGCCAGCAGTTCCGGGAGCCCACGCAGGGAGCTGTTTTTT.

This chain joins TRBV28 and TRBJ2-1; 13 positions match TRBD2. The germline V gene encodes CDR1 MDHEN and CDR2 SYDVKM. V lost 5 bases and J lost 5; bases outside the gene matches: 6. The CDR3 is 16 residues long. The CDR3 DNA reads TGTGCCAGCAGTGGGCGGGGGACTAGCGGGAACAATGAGCAGTTCTTC. Its translation: CASSGRGTSGNNEQFF.

This sequence joins TRBV10-2 and TRBJ2-3; 8 bases are a match to TRBD2. Germline V gene sequence: CDR1 WSHSY, CDR2 SAAADI. V dropped 4 bases and J dropped 5; count of bases not matched to a gene: 8. CDR3 length equals 15 residues. The CDR3 region is CASSVTAGAVDTQYF. The CDR3 bases are TGCGCCAGCAGTGTTACAGCGGGAGCTGTAGATACGCAGTATTTT.

The rearrangement joins TRBV5-1 to TRBJ1-3, with 9 positions matching TRBD1. Looked up from germline, CDR1 is SGHRS and CDR2 is YFSETQ. V shed 4 bases and J 2 bases; nucleotides not matched to a gene: 4. The CDR3 runs 15 residues. As DNA, the CDR3 is TGCGCCAGCAGCGGAGGACAGGGGCCTGGAAACACCATATATTTT. It specifies CASSGGQGPGNTIYF.

The chain employs TRBV28 and TRBJ1-1; the D is unclear. The CDR3 length is 15 residues. Germline-derived CDR1 and CDR2 are MDHEN and SYDVKM. The V end was cut by 5 bases, the J end by 4 bases, with 17 bases between. The CDR3 sequence: CASSLDPWGGTEAFF. The CDR3 region has the DNA TGTGCCAGCAGTCTCGACCCATGGGGAGGCACTGAAGCTTTCTTT.

This chain joins TRBV5-1 and TRBJ2-7; 12 nucleotides line up with TRBD2. This CDR3 spans 17 amino acids. After removal of 0 bases from V and 2 bases from J, the junction contained 6 bases not matched to a gene. Per the germline V gene, CDR1 is SGHRS and CDR2 is YFSETQ. The CDR3 here is CASSLAMTSGSPYEQYF. The CDR3 region has the DNA TGCGCCAGCAGCTTGGCCATGACTAGCGGGAGTCCCTACGAGCAGTACTTC.

This chain connects TRBV24-1 to TRBJ2-1; 11 bases are shared with TRBD2. Trimming at V came to 4 bases and at J to 6 bases, leaving 7 bases not matched to a gene. Per the germline V gene, CDR1 is KGHDR and CDR2 is SFDVKD. The CDR3 covers 16 residues. The CDR3 DNA sequence: TGTGCCACCAGTGACCGGGGACTAGCGGTCCCCAATGAGCAGTTCTTC. It translates to CATSDRGLAVPNEQFF.

The genes are TRBV19 and TRBJ1-2; TRBD1 aligns across 10 bases. V lost 7 bases, J lost 6 bases, and 11 bases stayed unmatched. There are 15 residues in the CDR3. Germline V lookup: CDR1 LNHDA, CDR2 SQIVND (reference sequence). CDR3 bases: TGTGCCAGTACCAACGTGCGGGACAGGGGCGATGGCTACACCTTC. It is translated as CASTNVRDRGDGYTF.

This chain links TRBV4-1 with TRBJ2-5; the D is unclear. Per germline, CDR1 MGHRA and CDR2 YSYEKL. Trimming stripped 1 base from V and 2 bases from J, with 5 bases between. The CDR3 sequence is 13 residues long. The CDR3 here is CASSQAIQETQYF. The CDR3, as DNA: TGCGCCAGCAGCCAAGCCATTCAAGAGACCCAGTACTTC.

J is TRBJ2-2 and V is TRBV10-3; TRBD2 matches 7 bases. Germline values: CDR1 ENHRY, CDR2 SYGVKD. Germline trimming cut 5 bases from V and 4 bases from J; bases unmatched to any gene: 4. This CDR3 comprises 14 residues. CDR3 loop: CAISREGGTGELFF. Here the CDR3 DNA reads TGTGCCATCAGTAGGGAGGGAGGCACCGGGGAGCTGTTTTTT.

This clone was detected once. The chain has TRBV21-1 and TRBJ2-1; the table's TRBD2 call for D was not verified on the DNA. TRBV21-1 is tagged as a pseudogene. The CDR3 consists of 15 residues. The CDR3 bases are TGTGCCAGCAGCCCCCGGAGGGAGAAGATCAATGAGCAGTTCTTC. Protein product: CASSPRREKINEQFF.

The rearrangement uses TRBV7-3 and TRBJ1-3; 7 positions match TRBD1. Germline values: CDR1 SGHTA, CDR2 FQGTGA. V trimming: 3 bases; J trimming: 6 bases; junction bases outside the gene matches: 5. The CDR3 sequence is 14 residues long. The CDR3 bases are TGTGCCAGCAGCTTTGTCCAGGGGGAAAACACCATATATTTT. It codes for CASSFVQGENTIYF. Complete variable domain (other parts from reference TRBV7-3 and TRBJ1-3): GAGVSQTPSNKVTEKGKYVELRCDPISGHTALYWYRQSLGQGPEFLIYFQGTGAADDSGLPNDRFFAVRPEGSVSTLKIQRTERGDSAVYLCASSFVQGENTIYFGEGSWLTVV.

This chain links TRBV28 with TRBJ1-5; D is unresolved. Germline CDR1 is MDHEN and CDR2 is SYDVKM. V was pared by 5 bases and J by 8 bases, with 19 bases between. This CDR3 is built from 15 residues. CDR3 amino acids: CASSNGRIRQEPQHF. In DNA, the CDR3 is TGTGCCAGCAGTAACGGGAGGATTCGGCAAGAGCCCCAGCATTTT.

The chain joins TRBV19 to TRBJ2-1; 8 nucleotides agree with TRBD2. Germline V gene data show CDR1 as LNHDA and CDR2 as SQIVND (reference sequence). This CDR3 is 14 amino acids long. The J segment lost 7 bases and the V segment lost 1 base, leaving 3 bases of the junction unmatched. In DNA form, the CDR3 reads TGTGCCAGTAGTATAGTCGGGAGGGCGAATGAGCAGTTCTTC. It yields the protein CASSIVGRANEQFF.

The chain recombines TRBV5-6 with TRBJ2-5; TRBD2 aligns across 14 bases. Trimming removed 3 bases from V and 9 bases from J; junction bases left unmatched: 4. Per germline, CDR1 SGHDT and CDR2 YYEEEE. CDR3 length equals 14 residues. The CDR3 nucleotides are TGTGCCAGCAGCTCGGGACTAGCGGGAGCGGCCCAGTACTTC. It codes for CASSSGLAGAAQYF.

A few counts support this clone. In nucleotides, the CDR3 is TGTGCCAGCAGTATGGGACTAGCGGGTGAGCAGTACTTC. This sequence encodes CASSMGLAGEQYF. The chain has TRBV2 and TRBJ2-7; 12 nucleotides align to TRBD2. The CDR3 has 13 residues. Unmatched junction bases numbered 3, after V lost 5 bases and J lost 7 bases. Germline CDR1 is SNHLY and CDR2 is FYNNEI.